The next 14 T cell receptor beta chains were all read from a single sample in a study of blood T cells in healthy people across ages. With a J-beta primer mix and a sample-barcoded 5' primer, a second PCR ran about 7 to 12 cycles. TCRdb called the 5' RACE reads again in MiXCR, with one record for every CDR3 protein. The sample has some 1,000,000 distinct CDR3 sequences, around 27% seen once. This sample was shared with a second study, whose subject was T cells of mothers and their children.

What was sequenced was blood. These receptors all come from a girl aged 2-15 years in good health.

The chain is built from TRBV29-1 and TRBJ2-7, with 7 bases fitting TRBD1. The CDR3 has 12 amino acids. Germline CDR1 and CDR2: SQVTM and ANQGSEA. The V and J ends lost 4 bases and 2 bases, in that order; junction bases with no gene match: 2. The CDR3 DNA follows: TGCAGCGTTGTGGGACAGACCTACGAGCAGTACTTC. Translated, it gives CSVVGQTYEQYF.

The V and J genes are TRBV7-2 and TRBJ2-5; 8 bases are a match to TRBD2. The J call is uncertain, as TRBJ2-1 better fits the DNA end. CDR3 size: 15 residues. Germline V gene data show CDR1 as SGHTA and CDR2 as FQGNSA. Here the CDR3 reads CASASGGGPQNEQFF. Here the CDR3 DNA reads TGTGCCAGCGCCTCAGGCGGGGGGCCGCAAAATGAGCAGTTCTTC.

J is TRBJ2-7 and V is TRBV15, with a weak D call TRBD2 (5 bases). CDR1 is LNHNV, CDR2 YYDKDF, per germline (reference sequence). The CDR3 has 13 amino acids. Trimming left V 5 bases short and J 4 bases short, with 12 bases between. The CDR3 nucleotides read TGTGCCACCAGCGTGGAGGTGACTTACGAGCAGTACTTC. Translation: CATSVEVTYEQYF.

This clonotype was counted a few times. The chain carries TRBV11-2 and TRBJ2-1; 8 bases fit TRBD2. Germline CDR1 and CDR2: SGHAT and FQNNGV. Trimming at V came to 6 bases and at J to 5 bases, leaving 18 bases not matched to a gene. This CDR3 has 18 residues. The DNA of the CDR3 is TGTGCCAGCAGTCCATCCCCATTCCGAACTAGCGGCGACAATGAGCAGTTCTTC. Protein product: CASSPSPFRTSGDNEQFF.

DNA for the CDR3: TGTGCCACCAGTGAACCGAGCACAGGGAGGGGAGGCTACACCTTC. It yields the protein CATSEPSTGRGGYTF. V and J are TRBV24-1 and TRBJ1-2; the D gene is possibly TRBD1 (6 bases). The CDR3 runs to 15 residues. Trimming cost V 4 bases and J 8 bases, with 19 bases left between them. Germline values: CDR1 KGHDR, CDR2 SFDVKD.

This clonotype was found a few times. The chain recombines TRBV20-1 with TRBJ2-4; 12 bases are shared with TRBD2. This CDR3 is built from 13 residues. Germline CDR1 is DFQATT and CDR2 is SNEGSKA (reference sequence). Losses at the gene ends were 6 bases for V and 7 bases for J; bases not matched to a gene: 4. The CDR3 sequence is CSAETSGGNIQYF. The CDR3 DNA sequence: TGCAGTGCGGAAACTAGCGGGGGGAACATTCAGTACTTC.

This rearrangement joins TRBV5-1 to TRBJ2-7; 10 bases fit TRBD2. Germline lookup yields CDR1 SGHRS and CDR2 YFSETQ. V was pared by 4 bases and J by 5 bases, with 9 bases of the junction left unmatched. This CDR3 region has 15 residues. CDR3: CASSSSSGSPNEQYF. The CDR3 coding sequence is TGCGCCAGCAGCAGTTCTAGCGGGAGCCCCAACGAGCAGTACTTC.

V is TRBV24-1 and J is TRBJ2-1, with TRBD1 matching over 8 bases. This CDR3 region has 12 residues. Germline-derived CDR1 and CDR2 are KGHDR and SFDVKD. The trim removed 7 bases at V and 8 bases at J, leaving 3 bases unmatched. The CDR3 protein is CATSADRDEQFF. The CDR3 nucleotides read TGTGCCACCAGCGCGGACAGGGATGAGCAGTTCTTC.

The rearrangement joins TRBV14 to TRBJ2-1, with 7 bases fitting TRBD2. The germline gives CDR1 SGHDN, CDR2 FVKESK. Trimming at V came to 2 bases and at J to 4 bases, leaving 11 bases not matched to a gene. The CDR3 extends over 17 amino acids. The CDR3 region is CASSQPLSGNFYNEQFF. The DNA of the CDR3 is TGTGCCAGCAGCCAACCTTTAAGCGGGAATTTTTACAATGAGCAGTTCTTC.

This clonotype was detected a few times. V is TRBV7-8 and J is TRBJ2-1, with D unresolved. The CDR3 is 15 residues long. The germline V gene has CDR1 SGHVS and CDR2 FQNEAQ. Deletions cut 8 bases from V and 0 bases from J, with 14 bases between. CDR3 sequence: CASASLLSSYNEQFF. In nucleotides, the CDR3 is TGTGCCAGCGCCTCTTTACTTAGCTCCTACAATGAGCAGTTCTTC.

This clonotype was picked up a small number of times. The chain joins TRBV7-3 to TRBJ2-2; D is possibly TRBD2 (6 bases). CDR3 length: 11 amino acids. Germline CDR1 and CDR2: SGHTA and FQGTGA. Trimming removed 8 bases from V and 7 bases from J, with 8 bases in between. This CDR3 reads CASGGGGELFF. The CDR3 bases are TGTGCCAGCGGGGGAGGCGGGGAGCTGTTTTTT.

This clonotype was observed a few times. CDR3 DNA: TGTGCCAGCAGCCGTAGCGAGTCCCAGTTTACGCAGTATTTT. It is translated as CASSRSESQFTQYF. The genes are TRBV3-1 and TRBJ2-3, with D possibly being TRBD2 (5 bases). The V end was cut by 4 bases, the J end by 8 bases, with 16 bases between. CDR1 and CDR2 (germline): LGHDT, YNNKEL (reference sequence). The CDR3 covers 14 residues.

This chain joins TRBV3-1 and TRBJ2-7, with 7 bases identical to TRBD2. The germline V gene has CDR1 LGHDT and CDR2 YNNKEL (reference sequence). The CDR3 is 16 residues long. J gave up 7 bases and V 2 bases, and 14 bases lay outside the gene matches. CDR3 sequence (DNA): TGTGCCAGCAGCCAAATGAGCGTGGGGGGGAGGTGGGAGCAGTACTTC. Amino acid sequence: CASSQMSVGGRWEQYF.

This clonotype was counted only a few times. The chain is built from TRBV7-9 and TRBJ2-7, with D perhaps TRBD2 (5 bases). Per germline, CDR1 SEHNR and CDR2 FQNEAQ (reference sequence). The CDR3 has 14 amino acids. With 5 bases removed from V and 2 bases from J, the gap between germline ends came to 13 bases. The CDR3 sequence is CASSPRGNPYEQYF. CDR3 nucleotides: TGTGCCAGCAGCCCTAGAGGGAACCCCTACGAGCAGTACTTC.